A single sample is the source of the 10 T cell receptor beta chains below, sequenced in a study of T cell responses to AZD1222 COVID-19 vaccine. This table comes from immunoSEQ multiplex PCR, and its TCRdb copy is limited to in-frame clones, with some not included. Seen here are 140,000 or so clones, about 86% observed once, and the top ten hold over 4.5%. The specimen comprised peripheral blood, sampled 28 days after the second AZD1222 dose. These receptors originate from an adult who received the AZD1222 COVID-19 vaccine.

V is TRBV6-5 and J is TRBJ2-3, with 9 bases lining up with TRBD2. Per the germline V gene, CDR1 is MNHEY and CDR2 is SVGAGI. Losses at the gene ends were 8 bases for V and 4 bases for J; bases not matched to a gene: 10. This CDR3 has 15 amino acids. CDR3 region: CASRRLAESPDTQYF. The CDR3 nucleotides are TGTGCCAGCCGCCGACTAGCGGAATCCCCAGATACGCAGTATTTT.

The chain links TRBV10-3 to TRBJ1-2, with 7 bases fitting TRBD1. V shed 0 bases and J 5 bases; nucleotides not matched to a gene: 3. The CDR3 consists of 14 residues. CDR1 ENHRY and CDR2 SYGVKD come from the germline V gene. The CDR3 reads CAISESGQIYGYTF. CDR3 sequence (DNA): TGTGCCATCAGTGAGTCGGGACAGATATATGGCTACACCTTC.

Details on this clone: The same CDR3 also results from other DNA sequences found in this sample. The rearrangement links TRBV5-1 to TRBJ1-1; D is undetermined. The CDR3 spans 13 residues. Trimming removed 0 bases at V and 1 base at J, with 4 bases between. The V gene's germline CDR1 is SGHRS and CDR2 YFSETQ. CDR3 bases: TGCGCCAGCAGCTTGGGGGGGAACACTGAAGCTTTCTTT. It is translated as CASSLGGNTEAFF.

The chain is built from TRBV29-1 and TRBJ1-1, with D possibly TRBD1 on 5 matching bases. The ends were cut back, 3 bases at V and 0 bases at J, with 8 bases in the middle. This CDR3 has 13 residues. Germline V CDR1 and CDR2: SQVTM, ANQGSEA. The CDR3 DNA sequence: TGCAGCGTTGAGCGGGGGATGAACACTGAAGCTTTCTTT. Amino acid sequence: CSVERGMNTEAFF.

The CDR3 region has the DNA TGTGCCAGCAGCTTTTACGGGTGGGACTACGAGCAGTACTTC. This translates into CASSFYGWDYEQYF. The chain is built from TRBV7-2 and TRBJ2-7; no reliable D call. The CDR3 is 14 residues long. The V gene's germline CDR1 is SGHTA and CDR2 FQGNSA. The V end was cut by 3 bases, the J end by 3 bases, with 12 bases between.

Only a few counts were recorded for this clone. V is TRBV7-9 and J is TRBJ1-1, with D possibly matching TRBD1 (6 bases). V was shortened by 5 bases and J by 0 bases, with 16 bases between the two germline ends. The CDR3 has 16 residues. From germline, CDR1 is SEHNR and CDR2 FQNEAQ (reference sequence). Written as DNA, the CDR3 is TGTGCCAGCAGCCCCGCCGGGGGCCTCCTGAACACTGAAGCTTTCTTT. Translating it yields CASSPAGGLLNTEAFF.

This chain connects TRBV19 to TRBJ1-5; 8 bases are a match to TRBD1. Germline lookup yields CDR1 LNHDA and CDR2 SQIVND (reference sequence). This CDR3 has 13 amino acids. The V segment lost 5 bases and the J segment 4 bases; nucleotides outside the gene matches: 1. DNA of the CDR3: TGTGCCAGTAGTGGGGACAGGAATCAGCCCCAGCATTTT. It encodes CASSGDRNQPQHF.

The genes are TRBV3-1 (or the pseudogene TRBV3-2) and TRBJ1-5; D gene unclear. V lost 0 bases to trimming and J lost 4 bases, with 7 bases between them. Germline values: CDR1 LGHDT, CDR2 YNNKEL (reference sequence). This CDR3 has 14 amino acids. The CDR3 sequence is CASSQDWSNQPQHF. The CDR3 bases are TGTGCCAGCAGCCAAGATTGGAGTAATCAGCCCCAGCATTTT.

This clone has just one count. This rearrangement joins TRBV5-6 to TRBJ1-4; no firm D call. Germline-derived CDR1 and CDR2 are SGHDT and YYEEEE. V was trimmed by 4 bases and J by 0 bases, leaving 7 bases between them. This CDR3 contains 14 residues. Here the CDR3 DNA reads TGTGCCAGCAGCCAGGACCCAACTAATGAAAAACTGTTTTTT. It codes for CASSQDPTNEKLFF.

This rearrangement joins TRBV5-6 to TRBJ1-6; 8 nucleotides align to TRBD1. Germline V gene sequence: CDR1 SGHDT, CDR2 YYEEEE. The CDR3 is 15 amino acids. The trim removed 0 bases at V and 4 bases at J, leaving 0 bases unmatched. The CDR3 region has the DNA TGTGCCAGCAGCTTGGGGGACAGGTATAATTCACCCCTCCACTTT. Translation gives CASSLGDRYNSPLHF.